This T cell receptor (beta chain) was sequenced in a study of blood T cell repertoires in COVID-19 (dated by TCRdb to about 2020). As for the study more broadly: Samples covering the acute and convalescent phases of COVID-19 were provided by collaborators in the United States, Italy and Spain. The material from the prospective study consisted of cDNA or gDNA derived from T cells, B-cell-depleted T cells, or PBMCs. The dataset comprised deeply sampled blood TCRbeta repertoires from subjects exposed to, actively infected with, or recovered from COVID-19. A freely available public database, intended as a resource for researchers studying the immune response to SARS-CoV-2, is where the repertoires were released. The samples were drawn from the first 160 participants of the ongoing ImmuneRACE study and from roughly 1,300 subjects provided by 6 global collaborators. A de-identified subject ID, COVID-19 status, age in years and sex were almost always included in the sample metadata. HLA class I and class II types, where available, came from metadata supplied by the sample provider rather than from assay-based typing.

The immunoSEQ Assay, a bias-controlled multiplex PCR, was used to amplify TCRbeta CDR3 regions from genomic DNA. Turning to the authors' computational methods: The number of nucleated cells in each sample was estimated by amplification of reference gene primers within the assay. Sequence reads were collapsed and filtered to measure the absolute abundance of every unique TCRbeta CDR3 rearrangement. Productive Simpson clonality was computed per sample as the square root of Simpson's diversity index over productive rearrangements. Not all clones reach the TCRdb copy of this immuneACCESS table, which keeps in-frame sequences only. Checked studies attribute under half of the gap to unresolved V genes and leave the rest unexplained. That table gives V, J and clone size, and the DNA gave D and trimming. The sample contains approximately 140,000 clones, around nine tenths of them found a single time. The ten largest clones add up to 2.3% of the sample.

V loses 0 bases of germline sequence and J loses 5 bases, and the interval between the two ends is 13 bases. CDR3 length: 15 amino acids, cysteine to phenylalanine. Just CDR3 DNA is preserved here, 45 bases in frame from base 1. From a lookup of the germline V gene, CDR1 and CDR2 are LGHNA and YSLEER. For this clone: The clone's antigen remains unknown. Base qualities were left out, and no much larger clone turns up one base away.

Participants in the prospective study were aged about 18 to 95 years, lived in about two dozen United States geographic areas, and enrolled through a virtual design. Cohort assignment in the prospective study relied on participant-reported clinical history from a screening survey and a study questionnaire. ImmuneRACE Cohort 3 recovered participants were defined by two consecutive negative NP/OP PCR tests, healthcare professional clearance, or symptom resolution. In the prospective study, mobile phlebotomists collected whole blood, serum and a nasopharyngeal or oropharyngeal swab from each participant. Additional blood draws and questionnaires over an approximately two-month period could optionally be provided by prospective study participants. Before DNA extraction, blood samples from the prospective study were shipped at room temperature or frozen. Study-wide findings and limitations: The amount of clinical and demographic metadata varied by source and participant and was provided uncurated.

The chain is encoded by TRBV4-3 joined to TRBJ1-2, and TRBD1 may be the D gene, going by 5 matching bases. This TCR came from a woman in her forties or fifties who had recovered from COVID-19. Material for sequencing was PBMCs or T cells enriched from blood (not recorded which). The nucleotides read TGCGCCAGCAGCCAAGATCGGTCAGGGTTATATGGCTACACCTTC. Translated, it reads CASSQDRSGLYGYTF.